This entry is about one T cell receptor beta chain. Original processing methods: Amplification of reference gene primers was used by the study to estimate nucleated cell counts. Sequencing used immunoSEQ multiplex PCR; TCRdb keeps in-frame clones, though not all of them. V and J calls and clone size are given by that table; D and trimming were obtained from the DNA. Of about 36,000 clones in the sample, about 90% were seen once. The data are from a study of blood T cell repertoires in COVID-19. About the research overall: Acute-phase and convalescent COVID-19 samples originated in the United States, Italy and Spain. Sources were T cells, B-cell-depleted T cells, or PBMCs; the material itself was cDNA or gDNA.

The CDR3 has 16 residues. Germline V gene lookup returns CDR1 SGHNT and CDR2 YENEEA. With 1 base removed from V and 0 bases from J, the gap between germline ends came to 10 bases. What was sequenced was peripheral blood. The TCR originated in a man between 60 and 75 years old with active or convalescent COVID-19. The chain uses TRBV11-3 and TRBJ1-5; tentative D call: TRBD1 (6 bases). Here the CDR3 reads CASSLVRGYSNQPQHF. The CDR3, as DNA: TGTGCCAGCAGCTTAGTCAGGGGTTATAGCAATCAGCCCCAGCATTTT.